This paragraph reports one T cell receptor beta chain. The antigen remains undetermined. Germline V gene lookup returns CDR1 GTSNPN and CDR2 SVGIG (reference sequence). CDR3 length equals 13 residues. This specimen belongs to a study of cytomegalovirus exposure and HLA in healthy donors. The study ran its PCR with 60 Vbeta and 13 Jbeta primers. The repertoire was sequenced with immunoSEQ multiplex PCR; TCRdb's copy has only in-frame clones and lacks some. The sample holds some 120,000 clones; 65% to 90% are singletons and the top ten take approximately 10%. Study results and limitations: In a later analysis, across HLA loci, associated TCR counts were highest for DRB1, lowest for HLA-C.

The TCR was taken from a male donor in good health and CMV-seropositive. The chain has TRBV30 and TRBJ2-2, with 7 bases that match TRBD2. The sequencing sample was made of PBMCs. CDR3 loop: CATSRSNTGELFF. CDR3 bases: TGTGCGACTAGCCGATCGAACACCGGGGAGCTGTTTTTT.